This T cell receptor beta chain was retrieved from a study of T cell responses to AZD1222 COVID-19 vaccine. Whole-study results and caveats: CD4 TCRs linked to vaccination spanned spike, dominating at 160-218 and 743-854. The peak T cell response came first, and repertoires were sampled only after it. Donors, mostly white British, included more females; clonal diversity was possibly underestimated.

Profiled with immunoSEQ multiplex PCR; TCRdb holds only in-frame clones, not every one. The data hold more than 85,000 clones, with roughly 80% observed a single time. V was pared by 5 bases and J by 5 bases, with 14 bases between. The germline CDR1 and CDR2 sequences are SEHNR and FQNEAQ (reference sequence). The CDR3 length is 14 residues. For this clone: Its antigen is undetermined.

The origin of this receptor is an adult in good health. Here the sequenced sample was peripheral blood, taken on day 0 of AZD1222 vaccination. This sequence joins TRBV7-9 and TRBJ2-3, with D perhaps TRBD1 or TRBD2 (5 bases each). The CDR3 DNA reads TGTGCCAGCAGCCCCAGCGGTGGGGGAGATACGCAGTATTTT. Translating gives CASSPSGGGDTQYF.